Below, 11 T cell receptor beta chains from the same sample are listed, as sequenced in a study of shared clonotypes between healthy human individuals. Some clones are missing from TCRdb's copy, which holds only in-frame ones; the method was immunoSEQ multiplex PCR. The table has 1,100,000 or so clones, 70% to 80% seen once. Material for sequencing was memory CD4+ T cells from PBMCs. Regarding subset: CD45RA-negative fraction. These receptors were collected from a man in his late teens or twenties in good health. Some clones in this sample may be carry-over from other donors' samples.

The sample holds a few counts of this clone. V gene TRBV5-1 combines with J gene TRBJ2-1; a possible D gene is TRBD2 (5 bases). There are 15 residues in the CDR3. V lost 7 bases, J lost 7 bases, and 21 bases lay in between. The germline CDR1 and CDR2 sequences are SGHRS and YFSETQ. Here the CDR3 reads CASRKDPGTTNEQFF. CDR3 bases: TGCGCCAGCCGTAAGGACCCGGGAACCACGAATGAGCAGTTCTTC.

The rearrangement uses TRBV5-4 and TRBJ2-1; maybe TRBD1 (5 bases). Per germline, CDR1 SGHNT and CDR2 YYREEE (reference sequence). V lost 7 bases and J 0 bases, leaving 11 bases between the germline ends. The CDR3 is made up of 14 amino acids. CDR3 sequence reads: CASQTVPSYNEQFF. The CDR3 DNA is TGTGCCAGCCAGACAGTCCCCTCCTACAATGAGCAGTTCTTC.

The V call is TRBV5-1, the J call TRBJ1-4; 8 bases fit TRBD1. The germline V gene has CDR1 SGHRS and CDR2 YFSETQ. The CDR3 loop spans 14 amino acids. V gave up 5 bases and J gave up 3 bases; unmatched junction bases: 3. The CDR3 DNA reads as TGCGCCAGCAGGGGACAGGCTGCTAATGAAAAACTGTTTTTT. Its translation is CASRGQAANEKLFF.

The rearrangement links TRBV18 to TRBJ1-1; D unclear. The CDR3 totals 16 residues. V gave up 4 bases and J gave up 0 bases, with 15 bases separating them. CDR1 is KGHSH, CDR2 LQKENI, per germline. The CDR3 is CASSLNLPGMNTEAFF. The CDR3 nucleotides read TGTGCCAGCTCACTCAATCTCCCGGGTATGAACACTGAAGCTTTCTTT.

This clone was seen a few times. The CDR3: CASSPTNRLGGDGEQFF. CDR3 coding DNA: TGTGCCAGCAGCCCGACGAACCGGCTCGGAGGTGATGGTGAGCAGTTCTTC. The J gene is TRBJ2-1, the V gene TRBV7-2; possibly TRBD2 for D (5 bases). The CDR3 has 17 residues. V gave up 5 bases and J gave up 9 bases, with 26 bases separating them. From germline, CDR1 is SGHTA and CDR2 FQGNSA.

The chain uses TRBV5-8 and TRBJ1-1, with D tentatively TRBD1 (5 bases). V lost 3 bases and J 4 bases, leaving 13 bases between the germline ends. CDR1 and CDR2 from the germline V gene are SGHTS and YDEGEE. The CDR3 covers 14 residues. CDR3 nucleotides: TGTGCCAGCAGCTCGCCAGGGAGGGCCACTGAAGCTTTCTTT. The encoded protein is CASSSPGRATEAFF.

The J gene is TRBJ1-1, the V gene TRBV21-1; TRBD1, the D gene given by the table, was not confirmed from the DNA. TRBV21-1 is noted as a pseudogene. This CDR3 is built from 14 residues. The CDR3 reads CASSTHQGYTEAFF. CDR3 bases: TGTGCCAGCAGCACCCACCAGGGATACACTGAAGCTTTCTTT.

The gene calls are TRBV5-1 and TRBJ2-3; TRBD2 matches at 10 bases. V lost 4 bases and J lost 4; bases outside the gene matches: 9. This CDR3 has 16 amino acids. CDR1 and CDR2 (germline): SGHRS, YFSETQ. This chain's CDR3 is CASSPSGRADADTQYF. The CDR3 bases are TGCGCCAGCAGCCCGAGCGGGAGGGCCGATGCAGATACGCAGTATTTT. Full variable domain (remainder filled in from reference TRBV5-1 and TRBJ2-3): KAGVTQTPRYLIKTRGQQVTLSCSPISGHRSVSWYQQTPGQGLQFLFEYFSETQRNKGNFPGRFSGRQFSNSRSEMNVSTLELGDSALYLCASSPSGRADADTQYFGPGTRLTVL.

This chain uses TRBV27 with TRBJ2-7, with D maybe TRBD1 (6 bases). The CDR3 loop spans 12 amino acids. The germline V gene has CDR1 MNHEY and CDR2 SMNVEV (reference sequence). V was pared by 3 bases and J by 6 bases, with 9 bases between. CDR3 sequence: CASSFWGREQYF. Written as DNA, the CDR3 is TGTGCCAGCAGTTTTTGGGGGCGCGAGCAGTACTTC.

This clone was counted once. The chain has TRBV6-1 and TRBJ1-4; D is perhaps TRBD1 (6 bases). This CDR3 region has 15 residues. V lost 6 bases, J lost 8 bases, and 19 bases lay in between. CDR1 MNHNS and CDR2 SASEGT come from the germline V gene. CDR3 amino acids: CASSAGGGREEKLFF. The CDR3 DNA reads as TGTGCCAGCAGCGCCGGAGGGGGGCGCGAAGAAAAACTGTTTTTT.

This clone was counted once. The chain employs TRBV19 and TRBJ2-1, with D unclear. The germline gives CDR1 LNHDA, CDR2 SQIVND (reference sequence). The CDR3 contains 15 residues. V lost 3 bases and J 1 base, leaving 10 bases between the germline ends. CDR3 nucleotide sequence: TGTGCCAGTAGTATTCCCAGTCCGTCCTACAATGAGCAGTTCTTC. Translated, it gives CASSIPSPSYNEQFF.